This T cell receptor (beta chain) was sequenced during a study of blood T cells in healthy people across ages. A second PCR, run for about 7 to 11 cycles, used a sample-barcoded 5' primer plus a J-beta primer mix. TCRdb re-analysed the 5' RACE reads in MiXCR, keeping a single row per CDR3 protein. The sample has about 570,000 distinct CDR3 sequences; roughly a quarter are singletons. Germline lookup yields CDR1 MNHNY and CDR2 SVGAGI (reference sequence). V shed 3 bases and J 6 bases; nucleotides not matched to a gene: 5. CDR3 size: 14 residues. The same sample was also used in a study of T cells of mothers and their children.

This TCR came from a boy aged 2 to 10 in good health. Material for sequencing was blood. The genes are TRBV6-6 and TRBJ2-4, with 7 positions matching TRBD1. The CDR3 is CASSYGQGVNIQYF. The CDR3 nucleotides read TGTGCCAGCAGTTATGGTCAGGGGGTAAACATTCAGTACTTC.